The 19 T cell receptor beta chains below all came from one sample that was sequenced in a study of T cell responses to AZD1222 COVID-19 vaccine. The protocol was immunoSEQ multiplex PCR, while the TCRdb copy is restricted to in-frame clones and leaves out a portion. The data show about 39,000 clones, 88% seen once. The specimen was peripheral blood, collected 28 days after the second dose of the MenACWY control vaccine. These receptors were obtained from an adult who received the MenACWY meningococcal vaccine as a control.

The chain has TRBV5-6 and TRBJ1-6; possibly TRBD1 for D (5 bases). The germline V gene encodes CDR1 SGHDT and CDR2 YYEEEE. V was cut by 4 bases and J by 5 bases, with 16 bases left in between. This CDR3 has 16 residues. The CDR3 loop reads CASSRRQLRNNSPLHF. The CDR3 bases are TGTGCCAGCAGCCGAAGACAGCTCCGGAATAATTCACCCCTCCACTTT.

The gene calls are TRBV9 and TRBJ2-3; D is unclear. With 2 bases removed from V and 0 bases from J, the gap between germline ends came to 4 bases. The germline gives CDR1 SGDLS, CDR2 YYNGEE. This CDR3 has 13 residues. CDR3 bases: TGTGCCAGCAGCGTGGCAAGCACAGATACGCAGTATTTT. Its translation: CASSVASTDTQYF. The entire variable domain, with the rest obtained from reference TRBV9 and TRBJ2-3, is as follows: DSGVTQTPKHLITATGQRVTLRCSPRSGDLSVYWYQQSLDQGLQFLIQYYNGEERAKGNILERFSAQQFPDLHSELNLSSLELGDSALYFCASSVASTDTQYFGPGTRLTVL.

The V gene is TRBV11-2, the J gene TRBJ2-3; D is ambiguous. The V gene lost 2 bases and the J gene lost 6 bases, with 12 bases spanning the gap. In germline, CDR1 is SGHAT, CDR2 FQNNGV. The CDR3 consists of 14 residues. The CDR3 DNA is TGTGCCAGCAGCTTATCGGCCCTTTCGGATACGCAGTATTTT. It is translated as CASSLSALSDTQYF.

V gene TRBV28 combines with J gene TRBJ2-1, with D perhaps matching TRBD1 (5 bases). Trimming stripped 9 bases from V and 9 bases from J, with 18 bases between. This CDR3 is 13 amino acids long. The germline V gene has CDR1 MDHEN and CDR2 SYDVKM. The CDR3 protein is CASSRAGNGEQFF. The CDR3 DNA reads TGTGCCAGTTCCAGGGCCGGTAACGGTGAGCAGTTCTTC.

The gene calls are TRBV5-1 and TRBJ2-2, with 9 bases matching TRBD2. V shed 3 bases and J 7 bases; nucleotides not matched to a gene: 7. Germline values: CDR1 SGHRS, CDR2 YFSETQ. The CDR3 is 15 residues long. The chain's CDR3 is CASSSVAGVVGELFF. The CDR3 nucleotides read TGCGCCAGCAGCTCGGTAGCGGGAGTGGTCGGGGAGCTGTTTTTT.

The V gene is TRBV7-2, the J gene TRBJ2-1; D gene uncertain. The CDR3 totals 11 residues. The V gene lost 6 bases and the J gene lost 6 bases, with 6 bases spanning the gap. Looked up from germline, CDR1 is SGHTA and CDR2 is FQGNSA. CDR3 residues: CASRIGNEQFF. CDR3 in DNA: TGTGCCAGCAGAATAGGCAATGAGCAGTTCTTC. Together with reference TRBV7-2 and TRBJ2-1, the CDR3 gives the full variable domain: GAGVSQSPSNKVTEKGKDVELRCDPISGHTALYWYRQSLGQGLEFLIYFQGNSAPDKSGLPSDRFSAERTGGSVSTLTIQRTQQEDSAVYLCASRIGNEQFFGPGTRLTVL.

This clone was recorded only once. This sequence joins TRBV5-6 and TRBJ2-3; D unclear. CDR3 length equals 14 residues. The V end lost 2 bases, the J end lost 0 bases, and 7 bases lay between the germline ends. Germline values: CDR1 SGHDT, CDR2 YYEEEE. The CDR3 loop reads CASSFTSSTDTQYF. The CDR3 nucleotides read TGTGCCAGCAGCTTCACGTCTAGCACAGATACGCAGTATTTT.

The CDR3 loop reads CASSQGRARILYGYTF. The CDR3 nucleotides are TGTGCCAGCAGCCAAGGAAGGGCACGGATACTTTATGGCTACACCTTC. The J gene is TRBJ1-2, the V gene TRBV3-1 (or the pseudogene TRBV3-2), with D unclear. The CDR3 length is 16 residues. V dropped 1 base and J dropped 5 bases, with 17 bases sitting between them. The germline gives CDR1 LGHDT, CDR2 YNNKEL (reference sequence).

The chain couples TRBV25-1 to TRBJ2-5; 7 bases are a match to TRBD2. Unmatched junction bases numbered 7, after V lost 11 bases and J lost 4 bases. The CDR3 consists of 12 residues. Germline CDR1 is MGHDK and CDR2 is SYGVNS. Written as DNA, the CDR3 is TGTGCCGGGGAGGGTACTGGAGAGACCCAGTACTTC. Protein sequence: CAGEGTGETQYF.

V usage is TRBV6-5 and J usage is TRBJ1-4; D gene ambiguous. Germline CDR1 reads MNHEY; CDR2 reads SVGAGI. The CDR3 is 14 residues long. Trimming removed 6 bases at V and 6 bases at J, with 14 bases between. The CDR3 loop is CASRDSLYDEKLFF. CDR3 in DNA: TGTGCCAGCAGAGACTCCCTCTATGATGAAAAACTGTTTTTT.

The J gene is TRBJ1-6, the V gene TRBV2; 11 positions agree with TRBD1. Unmatched junction bases numbered 1, after V lost 6 bases and J lost 9 bases. Germline loops: CDR1 SNHLY, CDR2 FYNNEI. This CDR3 spans 13 amino acids. CDR3 DNA: TGTGCCAGCAGGGGGACAGGGGGTTCACCCCTCCACTTT. Translating gives CASRGTGGSPLHF.

The chain combines TRBV30 with TRBJ1-5; maybe TRBD1 (6 bases). V was shortened by 2 bases and J by 5 bases, with 10 bases between the two germline ends. The length of the CDR3 is 13 residues. Germline values: CDR1 GTSNPN, CDR2 SVGIG (reference sequence). CDR3 DNA sequence: TGTGCCTGGAGTACAGGGATGGATCAGCCCCAGCATTTT. Its translation: CAWSTGMDQPQHF.

This CDR3 reads CASSRATQGEQFF. CDR3 nucleotide sequence: TGTGCCAGCAGCCGGGCTACCCAAGGGGAGCAGTTCTTC. The rearrangement joins TRBV7-2 to TRBJ2-1; D gene unclear. CDR1 is SGHTA and CDR2 is FQGNSA in the germline V gene. The CDR3 covers 13 residues. Trimming shortened V by 5 bases and J by 10 bases, and 15 bases separated the two germline ends.

V gene TRBV6-2 or TRBV6-3 combines with J gene TRBJ1-1, with 9 nucleotides matching TRBD1. Trimming removed 5 bases from V and 5 bases from J; junction bases left unmatched: 6. Germline assignment: CDR1 MNHEY and CDR2 SVGEGT. This CDR3 spans 14 amino acids. CDR3 nucleotides: TGTGCCAGCAGTGGACAGGGGACGGTAACTGAAGCTTTCTTT. Protein product: CASSGQGTVTEAFF.

CDR3 sequence (DNA): TGTGCCAGTAGTTTTAGAGGGGGGAACACTGAAGCTTTCTTT. This encodes CASSFRGGNTEAFF. This chain joins TRBV19 and TRBJ1-1, with a weak D call TRBD1 (6 bases). In germline, CDR1 is LNHDA, CDR2 SQIVND (reference sequence). The CDR3 runs 14 residues. Trimming took 5 bases from V and 1 from J, leaving 11 bases between them.

V usage is TRBV6-5 and J usage is TRBJ1-1; D is perhaps TRBD1 (5 bases). The V gene lost 6 bases and the J gene lost 8 bases, with 16 bases spanning the gap. Germline loops: CDR1 MNHEY, CDR2 SVGAGI. This CDR3 is 13 amino acids long. CDR3 coding DNA: TGTGCCAGCAGGGCTCCAGGGACCGCCGAAGCTTTCTTT. Its protein product is CASRAPGTAEAFF.

The rearrangement links TRBV18 to TRBJ2-1; 14 nucleotides line up with TRBD2. The CDR3 is made up of 19 amino acids. Germline values: CDR1 KGHSH, CDR2 LQKENI. The J segment lost 7 bases and the V segment lost 3 bases, leaving 14 bases of the junction unmatched. The CDR3 reads CASSPRGPGTSGRRNEQFF. The CDR3 DNA reads TGTGCCAGCTCACCCCGCGGACCCGGGACTAGCGGGAGAAGGAATGAGCAGTTCTTC. Full variable domain (outside the CDR3, taken from reference TRBV18 and TRBJ2-1): NAGVMQNPRHLVRRRGQEARLRCSPMKGHSHVYWYRQLPEEGLKFMVYLQKENIIDESGMPKERFSAEFPKEGPSILRIQQVVRGDSAAYFCASSPRGPGTSGRRNEQFFGPGTRLTVL.

V is TRBV2 and J is TRBJ2-3; either TRBD1 or TRBD2 may supply D (5 bases each). The CDR3 consists of 13 residues. The V gene's germline CDR1 is SNHLY and CDR2 FYNNEI. V dropped 5 bases and J dropped 3 bases, with 9 bases sitting between them. This chain's CDR3 is CASSRDVTDTQYF. The CDR3 coding sequence is TGTGCCAGCAGTCGGGACGTAACAGATACGCAGTATTTT.

Written as DNA, the CDR3 is TGTGCCAGCAGCGGGACAGGGTACTCTGAAGCTTTCTTT. This encodes CASSGTGYSEAFF. V and J are TRBV6-5 and TRBJ1-1; 9 bases line up with TRBD1. In germline, CDR1 is MNHEY, CDR2 SVGAGI. The CDR3 extends over 13 amino acids. V dropped 6 bases and J dropped 6; count of bases not matched to a gene: 5.